These 14 T cell receptor beta chains share one sample of origin, sequenced in a study of T-cell memory formation after mild COVID-19. TCRdb called the 5' RACE reads again in MiXCR, with one record for every CDR3 protein. The sample consists of around 510,000 distinct CDR3 sequences, less than 25% of them appearing once. Sample: PBMCs or a T cell subset sorted from them (not recorded which). The receptor source for this set is an adult woman who had mild COVID-19 (a few samples of this study predate the infection). Cell type and time point are not known.

This chain links TRBV11-2 with TRBJ1-1; TRBD1 might be the D (6 bases). Germline assignment: CDR1 SGHAT and CDR2 FQNNGV. Deletions cut 3 bases from V and 3 bases from J, with 17 bases between. The CDR3 is 16 residues long. The CDR3 DNA reads as TGTGCCAGCAGCTTGAACGGGGGCCCTGAGGACACTGAAGCTTTCTTT. Residues: CASSLNGGPEDTEAFF.

This clonotype came up a few times. The chain couples TRBV5-1 to TRBJ1-6; D might be TRBD1 (5 bases). V shed 0 bases and J shed 10 bases, with 11 bases lying between them. This CDR3 contains 14 residues. The germline V gene encodes CDR1 SGHRS and CDR2 YFSETQ. CDR3 amino acids: CASSLDARDSPLHF. The CDR3 DNA reads TGCGCCAGCAGCTTGGATGCCCGGGACTCACCCCTCCACTTT.

In this sample, this clonotype turned up a few times. The CDR3 DNA is TGTGCCAGCAGCTTGGGGATTGGCACCTACGAGCAGTACTTC. The encoded protein is CASSLGIGTYEQYF. The chain recombines TRBV5-6 with TRBJ2-7; D ambiguous. CDR1 and CDR2 (germline): SGHDT, YYEEEE. V lost 0 bases, J lost 2 bases, and 9 bases lay in between. The CDR3 runs 14 residues.

The chain recombines TRBV27 with TRBJ1-2; D uncertain. Germline V gene sequence: CDR1 MNHEY, CDR2 SMNVEV (reference sequence). With 3 bases removed from V and 1 base from J, the gap between germline ends came to 9 bases. The CDR3 extends over 14 amino acids. Written as DNA, the CDR3 is TGTGCCAGCAGTTTCGGAAGGGATAACTATGGCTACACCTTC. As protein: CASSFGRDNYGYTF.

This clonotype is a singleton in its sample. The V and J genes are TRBV7-3 and TRBJ2-1, with TRBD2 as a possible D gene (5 bases). The CDR3 runs 15 residues. The V gene lost 6 bases and the J gene lost 0 bases, with 12 bases spanning the gap. The V gene's germline CDR1 is SGHTA and CDR2 FQGTGA. CDR3 bases: TGTGCCAGCAGTCCCGGGATTAGCTCCTACAATGAGCAGTTCTTC. Translation: CASSPGISSYNEQFF.

The chain employs TRBV24-1 and TRBJ2-7, with 9 positions matching TRBD1. J lost 5 bases, V lost 4 bases, and 8 bases had no gene match. The CDR3 covers 15 residues. The germline V gene has CDR1 KGHDR and CDR2 SFDVKD. The CDR3 loop reads CATSEGGTGFDEQYF. CDR3 sequence (DNA): TGTGCCACCAGTGAGGGGGGGACAGGGTTCGACGAGCAGTACTTC.

The chain uses TRBV24-1 and TRBJ2-5; 11 nucleotides align to TRBD1. The V gene end was trimmed by 2 bases and the J gene end by 4 bases; junction bases not matched to a gene: 5. Germline V gene lookup returns CDR1 KGHDR and CDR2 SFDVKD. The CDR3 runs 16 residues. This CDR3 is CATSDSGQGGGETQYF. Here the CDR3 DNA reads TGTGCCACCAGTGATTCGGGACAGGGGGGAGGAGAGACCCAGTACTTC.

This clonotype has only a few counts. J is TRBJ2-2 and V is TRBV18; the D call may be TRBD1 or TRBD2 (5 bases each). The CDR3 is made up of 16 amino acids. Trimming pared 4 bases from V and 2 bases from J, leaving 14 bases between. Germline CDR1 reads KGHSH; CDR2 reads LQKENI. The CDR3 sequence: CASSLIPGRNTGELFF. CDR3 bases: TGTGCCAGCTCACTTATTCCGGGACGAAACACCGGGGAGCTGTTTTTT.

CDR3 DNA sequence: TGTGCCAGCAGCCGCCGGGACAGGGTCAATCAGCCCCAGCATTTT. Translating gives CASSRRDRVNQPQHF. The V call is TRBV12-3 or TRBV12-4, the J call TRBJ1-5; 9 bases map to TRBD1. With V trimmed by 6 bases and J by 3 bases, 6 bases remained unmatched. The CDR3 runs 15 residues.

The gene calls are TRBV20-1 and TRBJ2-1, with TRBD1 matching over 8 bases. Germline V gene sequence: CDR1 DFQATT, CDR2 SNEGSKA (reference sequence). Trimming took 5 bases from V and 3 from J; bases not matched to a gene: 3. The CDR3 is 13 residues long. The CDR3 DNA sequence: TGCAGTGCTGAAGACAGGGGCTACAATGAGCAGTTCTTC. Translating gives CSAEDRGYNEQFF.

There are a few counts of this clonotype. The rearrangement links TRBV6-1 to TRBJ1-1; no firm D call. This CDR3 contains 16 residues. V was trimmed by 3 bases and J by 4 bases, leaving 18 bases between them. Looked up from germline, CDR1 is MNHNS and CDR2 is SASEGT. The CDR3 here is CASSEEVGEARTEAFF. The CDR3 region has the DNA TGTGCCAGCAGTGAGGAAGTCGGGGAAGCGCGCACTGAAGCTTTCTTT.

A few counts support this clonotype. This chain connects TRBV27 to TRBJ2-3; D is uncertain. This CDR3 has 17 amino acids. V was trimmed by 1 base and J by 0 bases, leaving 14 bases between them. Germline V CDR1 and CDR2: MNHEY, SMNVEV (reference sequence). DNA for the CDR3: TGTGCCAGCAGTTTATTGGTACGGAAAACAAGCACAGATACGCAGTATTTT. Translated, it gives CASSLLVRKTSTDTQYF.

This clonotype has more than one count but fewer than ten. V and J are TRBV9 and TRBJ2-1; TRBD2 matches 12 bases. Germline trimming cut 4 bases from V and 8 bases from J; bases unmatched to any gene: 7. The CDR3 totals 15 residues. CDR1 and CDR2 (germline): SGDLS, YYNGEE. The CDR3 protein is CASSQSSGGAYEQFF. CDR3 coding DNA: TGTGCCAGCAGCCAATCTAGCGGGGGGGCTTATGAGCAGTTCTTC. Full variable domain (outside the CDR3, taken from reference TRBV9 and TRBJ2-1): DSGVTQTPKHLITATGQRVTLRCSPRSGDLSVYWYQQSLDQGLQFLIQYYNGEERAKGNILERFSAQQFPDLHSELNLSSLELGDSALYFCASSQSSGGAYEQFFGPGTRLTVL.

The genes are TRBV7-2 and TRBJ2-7; D is undetermined. The CDR3 has 16 amino acids. The germline V gene encodes CDR1 SGHTA and CDR2 FQGNSA. With 1 base removed from V and 5 bases from J, the gap between germline ends came to 18 bases. The CDR3 here is CASSLDGSYRGHEQYF. The CDR3, as DNA: TGTGCCAGCAGCTTAGATGGGTCCTACCGAGGACACGAGCAGTACTTC.